This T cell receptor (beta chain) was documented in a study of cytomegalovirus exposure and HLA in healthy donors. Trimming at V came to 1 base and at J to 1 base, leaving 5 bases not matched to a gene. CDR3 size: 16 residues. The germline CDR1 and CDR2 sequences are LGHNA and YSLEER. Use of 60 Vbeta and 13 Jbeta primers characterized the PCR. Assay used: immunoSEQ multiplex PCR; TCRdb lists only in-frame clones, some missing. The sample contains approximately 110,000 clones, around three quarters of which appear only once. This TCR came from a woman between 25 and 40 years old in good health and CMV-seronegative. Sequenced input: PBMCs. The V gene is TRBV4-3, the J gene TRBJ2-7; TRBD2 agrees at 9 bases. CDR3 DNA: TGCGCCAGCAGCCAAGTCGCCCTAGCGGGATCCTACGAGCAGTACTTC. This sequence encodes CASSQVALAGSYEQYF.